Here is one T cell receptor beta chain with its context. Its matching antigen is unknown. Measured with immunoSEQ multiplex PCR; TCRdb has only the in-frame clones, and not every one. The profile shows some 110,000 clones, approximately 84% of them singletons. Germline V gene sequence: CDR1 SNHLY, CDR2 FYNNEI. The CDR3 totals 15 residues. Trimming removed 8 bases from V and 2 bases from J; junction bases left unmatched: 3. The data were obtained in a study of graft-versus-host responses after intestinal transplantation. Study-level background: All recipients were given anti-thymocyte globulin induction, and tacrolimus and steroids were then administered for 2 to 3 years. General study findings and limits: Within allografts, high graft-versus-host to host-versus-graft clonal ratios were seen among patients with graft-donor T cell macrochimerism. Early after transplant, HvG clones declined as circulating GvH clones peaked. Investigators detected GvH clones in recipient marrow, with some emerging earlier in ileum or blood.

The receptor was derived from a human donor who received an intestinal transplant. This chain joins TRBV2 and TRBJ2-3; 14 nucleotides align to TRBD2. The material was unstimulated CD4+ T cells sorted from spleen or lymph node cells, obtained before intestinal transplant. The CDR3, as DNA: TGTGCCAGCGGGACTAGCGGGAGACCCACAGATACGCAGTATTTT. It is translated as CASGTSGRPTDTQYF. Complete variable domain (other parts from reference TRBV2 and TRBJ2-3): EPEVTQTPSHQVTQMGQEVILRCVPISNHLYFYWYRQILGQKVEFLVSFYNNEISEKSEIFDDQFSVERPDGSNFTLKIRSTKLEDSAMYFCASGTSGRPTDTQYFGPGTRLTVL.